This T cell receptor beta chain was observed in a study of blood T cells in healthy people across ages. Study results and caveats: Older individuals had lower TCR beta diversity per million T cells (the decline was roughly linear). No conclusive comparison of naive versus antigen-experienced cells was possible with unsorted PBMCs. Estimates of total diversity, which came from one million sequenced T cells, were considered to be underestimates.

For the second PCR, which ran for roughly 7 to 11 cycles, a sample-barcoded 5' primer and a J-beta primer mix were used. All samples gave at least 2.5 million CDR3-containing paired-end reads. MiXCR, run by TCRdb on the 5' RACE reads, gives a single entry per CDR3 protein. The sample includes about 1.8 million distinct CDR3 sequences, around half seen only once; the top ten take 2.1%. A note on this clonotype: No antigen is known for it.

The CDR3 length is 16 residues. V gave up 0 bases and J gave up 6 bases, with 16 bases separating them. Germline CDR1 and CDR2: LGHNA and YSLEER. The receptor was isolated from a woman aged 40 to 55 in good health. The chain employs TRBV4-3 and TRBJ2-3; a possible D gene is TRBD2 (5 bases). The sequenced sample consisted of blood. CDR3 nucleotides: TGCGCCAGCAGCCAAGATGTAGGAGCGAGGAGGGATACGCAGTATTTT. Protein: CASSQDVGARRDTQYF.